These T cell receptor beta chains were read from a single sample in a study of blood T cell repertoires in COVID-19. Produced via immunoSEQ multiplex PCR; TCRdb's table is partial and in-frame only. Here the sample spans a few hundred thousand clones, around 91% being singletons. Sequencing was carried out using peripheral blood. Receptors originate from a woman aged 60-75 years with COVID-19, enrolled during active disease. The CDR3 runs from the conserved cysteine through the conserved F or W. The D gene is left open where the match is weak. The size field is filled for only some rows; it gives once, few, many or a size class.

TRBV5-6	NA	NA	TRBJ1-1	CASSLLGGNTEAFF	TGTGCCAGCAGCCTACTAGGAGGGAACACTGAAGCTTTCTTT
TRBV19	TRBD1	NA	TRBJ1-1	CASSVNRGFNTEAFF	TGTGCCAGTAGTGTAAACAGGGGGTTTAACACTGAAGCTTTCTTT
TRBV11-1	NA	NA	TRBJ2-3	CASSLDRWGDTQYF	TGTGCCAGCAGCTTAGACAGGTGGGGAGATACGCAGTATTTT
TRBV4-3	NA	NA	TRBJ2-3	CASSQDYNPGTQYF	TGCGCCAGCAGCCAAGATTATAACCCAGGGACGCAGTATTTT
TRBV13	NA	NA	TRBJ2-7	CASSLGGASREQYF	TGTGCCAGCAGCTTAGGGGGGGCTTCCCGCGAGCAGTACTTC
TRBV15	TRBD1	NA	TRBJ1-6	CATSRDLPRDRASPLHF	TGTGCCACCAGCAGAGATTTACCCCGGGACAGGGCCTCACCCCTCCACTTT
TRBV5-1	NA	NA	TRBJ2-2	CASSLVSSSGNTGELFF	TGCGCCAGCAGCTTGGTTTCATCATCAGGGAACACCGGGGAGCTGTTTTTT
TRBV7-2	TRBD2	once	TRBJ2-5	CASSSRASGGGTQYF	TGTGCCAGCAGCAGCCGGGCTAGCGGGGGGGGGACCCAGTACTTC
TRBV19	NA	NA	TRBJ1-2	CASSPGPLSSMGYTF	TGTGCCAGTAGCCCGGGTCCCCTTTCCTCTATGGGCTACACCTTC
TRBV7-7	NA	NA	TRBJ2-5	CASSRDLQETQYF	TGTGCCAGCAGCCGGGACTTACAAGAGACCCAGTACTTC
TRBV7-2	NA	NA	TRBJ1-5	CASSLAFRGHQPQHF	TGTGCCAGCAGCTTAGCGTTCAGGGGTCATCAGCCCCAGCATTTT
TRBV19	NA	NA	TRBJ1-5	CASSISMYASNQPQHF	TGTGCCAGTAGTATAAGTATGTATGCGAGCAATCAGCCCCAGCATTTT
TRBV19	TRBD2	few	TRBJ2-1	CASSSPGLGGNEQFF	TGTGCCAGTAGTTCGCCGGGACTAGGGGGGAATGAGCAGTTCTTC
TRBV7-6	NA	NA	TRBJ1-5	CASTLREGPGLNQPQHF	TGTGCCAGCACCCTCCGGGAGGGCCCCGGTCTAAATCAGCCCCAGCATTTT
TRBV18	TRBD1	NA	TRBJ1-5	CASSLRTGESNQPQHF	TGTGCCAGCTCACTGCGGACAGGGGAAAGCAATCAGCCCCAGCATTTT
TRBV3-1/TRBV3-2	NA	NA	TRBJ1-2	CASSQEVSGQDGYTF	TGTGCCAGCAGCCAAGAGGTGTCAGGGCAGGATGGCTACACCTTC
TRBV29-1	NA	NA	TRBJ2-7	CSVVWDKKAYEQYF	TGCAGCGTTGTCTGGGACAAAAAGGCGTACGAGCAGTACTTC
TRBV4-3	NA	NA	TRBJ2-3	CASSQESDTSTDTQYF	TGCGCCAGCAGCCAAGAATCCGACACAAGCACAGATACGCAGTATTTT
TRBV10-3	TRBD1	NA	TRBJ1-2	CAISGTGLAYGYTF	TGTGCCATCAGTGGGACAGGGCTGGCCTATGGCTACACCTTC
TRBV18	TRBD1	NA	TRBJ1-1	CASSPGDREAFF	TGTGCCAGCTCACCGGGGGACAGGGAAGCTTTCTTT
TRBV20-1	NA	NA	TRBJ1-2	CSASSVATNYGYTF	TGCAGTGCTAGTTCAGTGGCCACCAACTATGGCTACACCTTC
TRBV5-6	NA	NA	TRBJ1-1	CASSLEGTYSPTEAFF	TGTGCCAGCAGCTTGGAAGGGACATATTCCCCCACTGAAGCTTTCTTT